This TCR beta chain is from a study of regulatory T cells in long-lasting Graves disease. Time point specified: newly diagnosed GD, antithyroid drugs for less than 3 months. Extracted RNA from PBMCs served as the source of the TCR library. Peripheral blood, about 10 milliliters per patient, was collected in EDTA tubes. Arm-PCR of CDR3 regions and iRepertoire HTBI primers were used to build TCR beta libraries. TCRdb itself ran the multiplex PCR reads through MiXCR, one entry per CDR3 protein. The sample has hundreds of thousands of distinct CDR3 sequences; 13% are singletons. Study outcomes and limitations: Patients with persistent disease showed a bias toward TRBV28, TRBJ1-2 and TRBJ2-5.

This clonotype came up many times. Its antigen is not identified. CDR3 length: 12 amino acids. Germline CDR1 is SGHTA and CDR2 is FQGNSA. V was cut by 4 bases and J by 4 bases, with 7 bases left in between. Another study also made use of these data, one on T cells in Graves' hyperthyroidism and ophthalmopathy.

The input for sequencing was peripheral blood mononuclear cells (PBMCs), taken at new diagnosis, from a patient treated with antithyroid drugs. The TCR comes from a young man with Graves disease. The chain has TRBV7-2 and TRBJ2-5; D possibly corresponds to TRBD2 (6 bases). The DNA of the CDR3 is TGTGCCAGCAGCTACGGGAGAGAGACCCAGTACTTC. This sequence encodes CASSYGRETQYF.